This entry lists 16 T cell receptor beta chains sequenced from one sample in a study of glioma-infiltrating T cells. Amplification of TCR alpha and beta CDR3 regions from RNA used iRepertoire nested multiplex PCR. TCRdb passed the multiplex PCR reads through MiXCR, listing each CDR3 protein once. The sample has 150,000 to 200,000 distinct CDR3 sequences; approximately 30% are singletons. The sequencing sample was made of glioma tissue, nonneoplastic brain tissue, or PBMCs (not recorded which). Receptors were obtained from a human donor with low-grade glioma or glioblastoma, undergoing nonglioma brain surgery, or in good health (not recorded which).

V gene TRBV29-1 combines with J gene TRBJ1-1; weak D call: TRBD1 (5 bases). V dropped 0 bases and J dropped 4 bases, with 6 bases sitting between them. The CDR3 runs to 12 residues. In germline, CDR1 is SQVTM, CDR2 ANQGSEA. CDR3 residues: CSVEERGTEAFF. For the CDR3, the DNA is TGCAGCGTTGAAGAGAGGGGCACTGAAGCTTTCTTT.

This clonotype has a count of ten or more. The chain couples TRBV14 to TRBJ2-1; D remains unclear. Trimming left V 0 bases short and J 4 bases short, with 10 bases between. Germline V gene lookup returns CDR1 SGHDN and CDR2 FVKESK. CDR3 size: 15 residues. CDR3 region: CASSQDPREYNEQFF. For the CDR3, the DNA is TGTGCCAGCAGCCAAGATCCGAGAGAGTACAATGAGCAGTTCTTC.

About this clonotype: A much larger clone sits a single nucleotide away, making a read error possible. CDR3 residues: CASSSRLAVAREQYF. The CDR3 DNA sequence: TGTGCCAGCAGCAGCCGACTAGCGGTAGCTCGAGAGCAGTACTTC. This chain links TRBV12-3 or TRBV12-4 with TRBJ2-7, with 9 positions matching TRBD2. V gave up 6 bases and J gave up 7 bases; unmatched junction bases: 13. The CDR3 runs to 15 residues.

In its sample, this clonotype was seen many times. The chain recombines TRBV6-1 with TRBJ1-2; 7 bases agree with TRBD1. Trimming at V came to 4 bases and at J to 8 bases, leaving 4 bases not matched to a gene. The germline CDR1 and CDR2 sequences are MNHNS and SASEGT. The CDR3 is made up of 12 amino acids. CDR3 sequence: CASSVTGMGYTF. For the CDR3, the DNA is TGTGCCAGCAGTGTGACAGGGATGGGCTACACCTTC.

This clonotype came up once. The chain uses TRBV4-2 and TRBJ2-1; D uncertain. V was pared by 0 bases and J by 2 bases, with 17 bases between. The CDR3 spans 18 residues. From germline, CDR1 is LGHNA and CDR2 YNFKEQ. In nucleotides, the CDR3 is TGTGCCAGCAGCCAAGATAACGACCGATCCATTACCTACAATGAGCAGTTCTTC. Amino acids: CASSQDNDRSITYNEQFF.

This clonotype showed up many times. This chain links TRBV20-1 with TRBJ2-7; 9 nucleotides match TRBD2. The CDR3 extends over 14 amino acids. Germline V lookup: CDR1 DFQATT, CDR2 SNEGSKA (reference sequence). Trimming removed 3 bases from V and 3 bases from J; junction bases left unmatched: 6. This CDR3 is CSASPMTSGYEQYF. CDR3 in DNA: TGCAGTGCTAGCCCGATGACTAGCGGCTACGAGCAGTACTTC.

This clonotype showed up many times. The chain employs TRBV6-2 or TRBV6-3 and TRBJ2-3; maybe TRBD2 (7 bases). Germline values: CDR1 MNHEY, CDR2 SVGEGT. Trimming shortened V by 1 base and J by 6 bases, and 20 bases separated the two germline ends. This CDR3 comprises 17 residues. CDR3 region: CASSYWRGPSDTDTQYF. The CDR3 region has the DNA TGTGCCAGCAGTTACTGGCGGGGGCCTAGCGATACGGATACGCAGTATTTT.

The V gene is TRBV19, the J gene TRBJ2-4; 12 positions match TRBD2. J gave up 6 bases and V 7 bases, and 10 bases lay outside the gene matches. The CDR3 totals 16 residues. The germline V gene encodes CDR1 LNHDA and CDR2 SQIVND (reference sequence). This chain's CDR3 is CASTTTSGRGGNIQYF. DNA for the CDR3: TGTGCCAGTACTACGACTAGCGGGAGAGGCGGAAACATTCAGTACTTC. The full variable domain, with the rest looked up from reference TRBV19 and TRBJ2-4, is DGGITQSPKYLFRKEGQNVTLSCEQNLNHDAMYWYRQDPGQGLRLIYYSQIVNDFQKGDIAEGYSVSREKKESFPLTVTSAQKNPTAFYLCASTTTSGRGGNIQYFGAGTRLSVL.

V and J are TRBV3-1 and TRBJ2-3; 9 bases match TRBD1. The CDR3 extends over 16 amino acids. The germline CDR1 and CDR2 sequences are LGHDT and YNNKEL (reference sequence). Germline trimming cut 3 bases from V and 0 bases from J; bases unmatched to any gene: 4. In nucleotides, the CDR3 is TGTGCCAGCAGCCACGGGACAGGGCCTAGCACAGATACGCAGTATTTT. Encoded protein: CASSHGTGPSTDTQYF.

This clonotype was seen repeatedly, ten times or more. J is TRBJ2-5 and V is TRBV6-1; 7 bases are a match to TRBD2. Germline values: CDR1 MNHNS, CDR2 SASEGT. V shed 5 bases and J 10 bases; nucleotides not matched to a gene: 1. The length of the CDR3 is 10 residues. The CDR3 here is CASSRGDQYF. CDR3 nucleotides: TGTGCCAGCAGTCGGGGGGACCAGTACTTC.

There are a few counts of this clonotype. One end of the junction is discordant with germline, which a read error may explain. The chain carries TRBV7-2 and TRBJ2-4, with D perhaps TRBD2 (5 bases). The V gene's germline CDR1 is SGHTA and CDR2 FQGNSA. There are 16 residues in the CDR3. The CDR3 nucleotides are TGTGCCGGCAGCTTTAAGGAAGGACTAGCCAAAAACATTCAGTACTTC. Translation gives CAGSFKEGLAKNIQYF.

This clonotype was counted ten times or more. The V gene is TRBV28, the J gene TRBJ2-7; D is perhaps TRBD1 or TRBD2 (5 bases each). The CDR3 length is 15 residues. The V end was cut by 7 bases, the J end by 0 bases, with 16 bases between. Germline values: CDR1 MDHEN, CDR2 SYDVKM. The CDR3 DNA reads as TGTGCCAGCACCCCCCGGGGACCCGTCTCCTACGAGCAGTACTTC. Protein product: CASTPRGPVSYEQYF.

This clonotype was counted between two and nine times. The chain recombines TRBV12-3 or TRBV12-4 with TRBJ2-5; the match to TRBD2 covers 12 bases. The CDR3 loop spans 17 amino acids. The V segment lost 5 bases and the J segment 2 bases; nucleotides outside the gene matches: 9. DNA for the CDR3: TGTGCCAGCAGTCCGCGGACTAGCGGGATATTTCAAGAGACCCAGTACTTC. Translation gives CASSPRTSGIFQETQYF.

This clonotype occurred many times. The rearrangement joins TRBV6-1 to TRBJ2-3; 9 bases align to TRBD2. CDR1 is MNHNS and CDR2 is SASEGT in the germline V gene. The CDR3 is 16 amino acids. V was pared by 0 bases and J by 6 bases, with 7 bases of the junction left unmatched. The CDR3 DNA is TGTGCCAGCAGTGAAGCGTTTCAGGCGGGAGGGGATACGCAGTATTTT. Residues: CASSEAFQAGGDTQYF.

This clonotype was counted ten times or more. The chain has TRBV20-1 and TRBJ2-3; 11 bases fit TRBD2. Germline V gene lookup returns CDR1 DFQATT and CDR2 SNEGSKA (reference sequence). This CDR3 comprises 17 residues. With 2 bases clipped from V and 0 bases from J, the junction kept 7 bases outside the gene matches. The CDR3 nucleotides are TGCAGTGCTAGAAGGGGGACTAGCGGATCTAGCACAGATACGCAGTATTTT. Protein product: CSARRGTSGSSTDTQYF.

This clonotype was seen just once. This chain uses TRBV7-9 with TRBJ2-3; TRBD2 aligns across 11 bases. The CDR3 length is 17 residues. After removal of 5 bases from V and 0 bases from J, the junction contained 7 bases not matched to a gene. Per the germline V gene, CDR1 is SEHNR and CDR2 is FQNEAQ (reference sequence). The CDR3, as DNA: TGTGCCAGCAGCCCTGACGGGACTAGCGGTAGCACAGATACGCAGTATTTT. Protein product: CASSPDGTSGSTDTQYF.